This TCR beta chain is from a study of shared clonotypes between healthy human individuals. With regard to this clone: Its antigen is not known.

The germline CDR1 and CDR2 sequences are MNHNS and SASEGT. The germline V and J ends were trimmed by 3 bases and 3 bases, with 14 bases remaining between them. The CDR3 has 15 residues. Findings and caveats of the study: What naive subsets generally showed was a larger estimated richness than memory subsets showed.

Naive CD8 cells lacked CD45RO, underwent positive selection for CCR7 and left out terminally differentiated effector memory CD45RA+ cells. Donors were healthy HIV-negative adults without recently reported acute infections or vaccinations. In the original workflow: Junction-only sequences without quality scores were provided by ImmunoSEQ, so filtering was different. Some clones are missing from TCRdb's copy, which holds only in-frame ones; the method was immunoSEQ multiplex PCR. That table is the source of V, J and clone size, and D and trimming were worked out from the DNA. Of roughly 2,000,000 clones listed, 85% to 95% are singletons.

This receptor was taken from a man aged 18 to 29 in good health. The chain couples TRBV6-1 to TRBJ2-5, with D possibly TRBD2 on 6 matching bases. The sample taken for sequencing was naive CD8+ T cells sorted from blood. CDR3 nucleotide sequence: TGTGCCAGCAGTGACCTAGCGCTGGGTGAAGAGACCCAGTACTTC. Its protein product is CASSDLALGEETQYF.